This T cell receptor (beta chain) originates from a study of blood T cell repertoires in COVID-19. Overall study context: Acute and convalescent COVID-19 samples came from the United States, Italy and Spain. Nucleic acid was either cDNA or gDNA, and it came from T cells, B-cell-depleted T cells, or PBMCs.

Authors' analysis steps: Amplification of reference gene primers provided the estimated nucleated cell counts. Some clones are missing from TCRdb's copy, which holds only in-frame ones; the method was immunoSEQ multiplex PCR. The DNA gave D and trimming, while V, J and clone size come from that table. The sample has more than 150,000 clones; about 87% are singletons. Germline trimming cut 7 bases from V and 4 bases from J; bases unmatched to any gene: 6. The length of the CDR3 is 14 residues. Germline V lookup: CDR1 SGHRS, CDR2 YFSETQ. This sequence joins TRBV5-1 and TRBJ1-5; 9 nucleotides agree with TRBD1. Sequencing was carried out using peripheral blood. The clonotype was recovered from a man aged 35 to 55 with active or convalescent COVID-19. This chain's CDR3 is CASRAGTGNQPQHF. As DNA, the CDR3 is TGCGCCAGCCGGGCCGGGACAGGGAATCAGCCCCAGCATTTT.